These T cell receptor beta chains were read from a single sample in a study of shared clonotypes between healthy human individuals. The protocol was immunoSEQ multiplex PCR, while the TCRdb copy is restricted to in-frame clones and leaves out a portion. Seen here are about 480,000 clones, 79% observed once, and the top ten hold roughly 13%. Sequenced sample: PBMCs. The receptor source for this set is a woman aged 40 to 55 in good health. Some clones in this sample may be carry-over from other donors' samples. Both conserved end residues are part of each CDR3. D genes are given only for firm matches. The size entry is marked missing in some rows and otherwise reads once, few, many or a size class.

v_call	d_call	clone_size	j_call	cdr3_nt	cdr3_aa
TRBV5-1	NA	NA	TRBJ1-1	TGCGCCAGCAGCTTGTTCGGGACCACTGAAGCTTTCTTT	CASSLFGTTEAFF
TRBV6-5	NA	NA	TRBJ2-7	TGTGCCAGCAGTTACCGCACAGGGCCCCTCCGCTACGAGCAGTACTTC	CASSYRTGPLRYEQYF
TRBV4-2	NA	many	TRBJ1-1	TGTGCCAGCAGTAATGGACAGATGAACACTGAAGCTTTCTTT	CASSNGQMNTEAFF
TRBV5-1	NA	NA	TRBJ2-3	TGCGCCAGCAGCTGGACAGACACAGATACGCAGTATTTT	CASSWTDTDTQYF
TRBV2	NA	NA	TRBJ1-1	TGTGCCACACAGCGAGAGATGACGGACGAAGCTTTCTTT	CATQREMTDEAFF
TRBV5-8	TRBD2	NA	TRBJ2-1	TGTGCCAGCAGCTTCAGGAGCGGGACCTACAATGAGCAGTTCTTC	CASSFRSGTYNEQFF
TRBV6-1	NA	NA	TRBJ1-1	TGTGCCAGCAGTGTTGAGGGGAGTCGAACTGAAGCTTTCTTT	CASSVEGSRTEAFF
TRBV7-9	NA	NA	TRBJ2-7	TGTGCCAGCAGCTTAAATCTGGGCGAGCAGTACTTC	CASSLNLGEQYF
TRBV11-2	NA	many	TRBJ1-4	TGTGCCAGCAGCCGGGGATATCAAGGGGAAAAACTGTTTTTT	CASSRGYQGEKLFF
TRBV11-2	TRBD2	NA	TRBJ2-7	TGTGCCAGCAGCTTAAAAGAGGCGGGAGGAGCCTACGAGCAGTACTTC	CASSLKEAGGAYEQYF
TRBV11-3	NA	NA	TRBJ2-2	TGTGCCAGCAGCGAAGACACCTTGAACACCGGGGAGCTGTTTTTT	CASSEDTLNTGELFF
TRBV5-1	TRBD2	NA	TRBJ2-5	TGCGCCAGCAGTGCCGGGACTAGCGGGAGGGTTGAGACCCAGTACTTC	CASSAGTSGRVETQYF
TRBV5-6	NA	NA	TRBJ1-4	TGTGCCAGCAGCTCCTCGCCGGTACACAGGGATGAAAAACTGTTTTTT	CASSSSPVHRDEKLFF
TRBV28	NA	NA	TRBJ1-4	TGTGCCACGCGGGGGGTGGGTGAAAAACTGTTTTTT	CATRGVGEKLFF
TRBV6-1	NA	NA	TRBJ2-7	TGTGCCAGCAATCCGGACCCAATCCCCTACGAGCAGTACTTC	CASNPDPIPYEQYF
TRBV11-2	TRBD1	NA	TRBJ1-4	TGTGCCAGCAGCTATGACAGGGGGCTAGGAAAACTGTTTTTT	CASSYDRGLGKLFF
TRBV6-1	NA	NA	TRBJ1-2	TGTGCCAGCAAAGGCGCTTACACTCACTATGGCTACACCTTC	CASKGAYTHYGYTF
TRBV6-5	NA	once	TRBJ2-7	TGTGCCAGCAGTTACTCTGGTAGAGGCAGATACGAGCAGTACTTC	CASSYSGRGRYEQYF
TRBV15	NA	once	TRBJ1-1	TGTGCCACCAGCAGAGCCGGGGTTGAAGCTTTCTTT	CATSRAGVEAFF
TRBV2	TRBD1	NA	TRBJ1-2	TGTGCCAGCAGCGAGACAGGGAACGGCTACACCTTC	CASSETGNGYTF
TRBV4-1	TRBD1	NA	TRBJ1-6	TGCGCCAGCAGCCTTGAACCTCGGACAGGGGGCAGGAATTCACCCCTCCACTTT	CASSLEPRTGGRNSPLHF
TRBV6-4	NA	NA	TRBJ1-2	TGTGCCAGCAGTGATGAAGGGAGAGGAGGCTACACCTTC	CASSDEGRGGYTF
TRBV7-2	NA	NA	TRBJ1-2	TGTGCCAGCAGCTTAGACAGTTATGGCTACACCTTC	CASSLDSYGYTF
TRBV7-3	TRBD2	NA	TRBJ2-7	TGTGCCAGCAGTCGCGGGACTAGCGGGAGGAACGAGCAGTACTTC	CASSRGTSGRNEQYF
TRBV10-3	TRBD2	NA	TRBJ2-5	TGTGCCATCAGTGAGTCGGGGGGGCAAGAGACCCAGTACTTC	CAISESGGQETQYF
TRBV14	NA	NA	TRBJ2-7	TGTGCCAGCAGCCCCCGACACACCTCGGGGGAGCAGTACTTC	CASSPRHTSGEQYF
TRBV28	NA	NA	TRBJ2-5	TGTGCCAGCAGCCCGAGACCCGAGACCCAGTACTTC	CASSPRPETQYF
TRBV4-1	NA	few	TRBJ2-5	TGCGCCAGCAGCCTTGGGACACAAGAGACCCAGTACTTC	CASSLGTQETQYF
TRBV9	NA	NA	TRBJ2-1	TGTGCCAGCAGCGTAGTGCAGGGCACGAATGAGCAGTTCTTC	CASSVVQGTNEQFF
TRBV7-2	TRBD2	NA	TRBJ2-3	TGTGCCAGCAGCTTAGGATCCCGGGGGGGAGATACGCAGTATTTT	CASSLGSRGGDTQYF
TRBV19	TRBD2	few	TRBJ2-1	TGTGCCAGTAGTCCTCTAGCGGGAGGGGACTACAATGAGCAGTTCTTC	CASSPLAGGDYNEQFF
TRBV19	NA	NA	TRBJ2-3	TGTGCCAGTAGTGGGAGTGGGGGCACAGATACGCAGTATTTT	CASSGSGGTDTQYF
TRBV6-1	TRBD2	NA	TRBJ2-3	TGTGCCAGCAGTGTCCGGACTAGCGGGAGAGATACGCAGTATTTT	CASSVRTSGRDTQYF
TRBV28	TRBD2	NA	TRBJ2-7	TGTGCCAGCAGTTTATACGGCGGGAGCTCCTACGAGCAGTACTTC	CASSLYGGSSYEQYF
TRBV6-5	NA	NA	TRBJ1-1	TGTGCCAGCAGTTACGAGGGCAGGACTGAAGCTTTCTTT	CASSYEGRTEAFF
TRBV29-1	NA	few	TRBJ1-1	TGCAGCGTGAACAGGGAATCCACTGAAGCTTTCTTT	CSVNRESTEAFF
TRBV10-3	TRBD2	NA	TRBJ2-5	TGTGCCTCCCGATCTAGCGGGTTCCAAGAGACCCAGTACTTC	CASRSSGFQETQYF
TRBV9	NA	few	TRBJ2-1	TGTGCCAGCAGCGTAGTCGGCGCCTCCTACAATGAGCAGTTCTTC	CASSVVGASYNEQFF
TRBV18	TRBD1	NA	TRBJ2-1	TGTGCCAGCTCACCCACGGACAGGGGGCGCAGAGTGTTCTTC	CASSPTDRGRRVFF
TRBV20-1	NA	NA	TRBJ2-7	TGCAGTGCTAGAGAAGGGATCTTC	CSAREGIF
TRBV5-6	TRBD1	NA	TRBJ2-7	TGTGCCAGCAGCTTGGCAGTAGGGGGCGAAGGCTACGAGCAGTACTTC	CASSLAVGGEGYEQYF
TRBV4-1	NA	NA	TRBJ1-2	TGCGCCAGCAGCCGTAATCCGGCGATCTATGGCTACACCTTC	CASSRNPAIYGYTF
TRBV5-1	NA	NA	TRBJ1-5	TGCGCCAGCAGCTTGGCCGGGAATCAGCCCCAGCATTTT	CASSLAGNQPQHF
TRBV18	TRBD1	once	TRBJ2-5	TGTGCCAGCTCACCACCGGGGACAGAAGAGACCCAGTACTTC	CASSPPGTEETQYF
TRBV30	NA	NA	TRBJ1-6	TGTGCCTGGAGTCGGGACCCCGCCATTTCACCCCTCCACTTT	CAWSRDPAISPLHF
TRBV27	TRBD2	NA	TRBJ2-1	TGTGCCAGCCGAAATCTAGCGGGGTACAATGAGCAGTTCTTC	CASRNLAGYNEQFF
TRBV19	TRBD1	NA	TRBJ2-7	TGTGCCAGTAATTTGATGGCCCGGGACAGGGTTACCGAGCAGTACTTC	CASNLMARDRVTEQYF
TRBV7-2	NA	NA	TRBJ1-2	TGTGCCAGCAGCTTAAACCCAGCCACTGACTATGGCTACACCTTC	CASSLNPATDYGYTF
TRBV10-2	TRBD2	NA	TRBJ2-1	TGCGCCAGCAGAGGCATAGCGGGCCGCTCCTACAATGAGCAGTTCTTC	CASRGIAGRSYNEQFF
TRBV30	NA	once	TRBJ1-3	TGTGCCTGGGGGGCCGTACTGGTCTCTGGAAACACCATATATTTT	CAWGAVLVSGNTIYF
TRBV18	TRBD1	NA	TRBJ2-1	TGTGCCAGCTCACCGGCAGGGGGCACCTACAATGAGCAGTTCTTC	CASSPAGGTYNEQFF
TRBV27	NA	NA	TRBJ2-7	TGTGCCAGCAGTGCGAGGACGGGCTCCTACGAGCAGTACTTC	CASSARTGSYEQYF
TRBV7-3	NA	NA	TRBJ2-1	TGTGCCAGCAGCTTTGGGACAAACAATGAGCAGTTCTTC	CASSFGTNNEQFF
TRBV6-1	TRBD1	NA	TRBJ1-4	TGTGCCAGCAGTGAAAGACAGGGTGATGAAAAACTGTTTTTT	CASSERQGDEKLFF
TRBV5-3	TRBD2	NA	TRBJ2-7	TGTGCCAGAAGCTTGTCCCCCGGGACTAGCGGTTTCTCCTACGAGCAGTACTTC	CARSLSPGTSGFSYEQYF
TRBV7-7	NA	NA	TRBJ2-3	TGTGCTAGCAGCTTCCAAGTCGGGGATACGCAGTATTTT	CASSFQVGDTQYF
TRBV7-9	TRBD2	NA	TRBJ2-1	TGTGCCAGCAGCCAGGGACTAGCGGGAGAGGGGGGGATTTACAATGAGCAGTTCTTC	CASSQGLAGEGGIYNEQFF
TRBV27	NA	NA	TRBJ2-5	TGTGCCAGCAGTCAAGATGGGCTGCGGACCCAGTACTTC	CASSQDGLRTQYF
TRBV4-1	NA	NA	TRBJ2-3	TGCGCCAGCAGCCAAGTGTGGAGTTCGGCAGATACGCAGTATTTT	CASSQVWSSADTQYF
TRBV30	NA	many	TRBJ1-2	TGTGCCTGGAGTGTACAGAGGGGAGGTGGCTACACCTTC	CAWSVQRGGGYTF